This TCR beta chain is drawn from a study of blood T cells in healthy people across ages. General study results and limits: Any conclusive comparison of naive versus antigen-experienced cells was prevented by using unsorted PBMCs. Higher naive T cell percentage went strongly together with higher TCR beta diversity.

The CDR3 is 16 amino acids. Germline lookup yields CDR1 MNHEY and CDR2 SVGAGI. Primed by a sample-barcoded 5' primer and a J-beta primer mix, a second PCR proceeded for roughly 6 to 12 cycles. Each CDR3 protein gets one entry after TCRdb re-called the 5' RACE reads with MiXCR. The data contain 790,000 or so distinct CDR3 sequences, roughly three fifths of them singletons. This clonotype was counted a few times. Its antigen remains unidentified. The junction departs from the called germline gene at one end, perhaps through a read error. Isolation per sample recovered at least 6 million PBMCs. The sample taken for sequencing was blood. The V and J genes are TRBV6-5 and TRBJ2-1; D call uncertain. The source of this sequence is a middle-aged man in good health. CDR3 DNA: TGTGCCAGCAGTAACTCACCAGGCAGCTCCTACAATGAGCAGTTCTTC. Translated, it gives CASSNSPGSSYNEQFF.